Below, 4 T cell receptor beta chains from the same sample are listed, as sequenced in a study of blood T cell repertoires in COVID-19. Clones were read by immunoSEQ multiplex PCR, and TCRdb kept only the in-frame ones, dropping some. Of 390,000 or so clones listed, about 87% are singletons. Sequencing was performed on peripheral blood. The receptor source for this set is a woman under 40 with COVID-19, enrolled during active disease.

V gene TRBV2 combines with J gene TRBJ2-3, with 7 bases lining up with TRBD1. Trimming cost V 7 bases and J 5 bases; bases outside gene matches: 9. CDR3 length equals 14 residues. CDR1 and CDR2 from the germline V gene are SNHLY and FYNNEI. CDR3 DNA: TGTGCCAGCACCCGAAAGGGGGCGGGAGATACGCAGTATTTT. It encodes CASTRKGAGDTQYF.

The CDR3 spells CATSDPTGPSNQPQHF. CDR3 bases: TGTGCCACCAGTGACCCGACAGGCCCTAGCAATCAGCCCCAGCATTTT. The chain uses TRBV24-1 and TRBJ1-5, with D possibly TRBD1 on 6 matching bases. Trimming cost V 4 bases and J 0 bases, with 12 bases left between them. CDR1 is KGHDR, CDR2 SFDVKD, per germline. The CDR3 totals 16 residues.

The V call is TRBV14, the J call TRBJ1-1; D uncertain. V dropped 4 bases and J dropped 2 bases, with 11 bases sitting between them. CDR3 size: 14 residues. The germline V gene encodes CDR1 SGHDN and CDR2 FVKESK. This CDR3 reads CASSPFSVNTEAFF. The CDR3, as DNA: TGTGCCAGCAGCCCTTTCTCGGTAAACACTGAAGCTTTCTTT.

This rearrangement joins TRBV18 to TRBJ1-5; TRBD1 agrees at 7 bases. The CDR3 loop spans 14 amino acids. V gave up 3 bases and J gave up 4 bases; unmatched junction bases: 3. Per the germline V gene, CDR1 is KGHSH and CDR2 is LQKENI. CDR3 bases: TGTGCCAGCTCACCCGACAGGGTAAATCAGCCCCAGCATTTT. Translation gives CASSPDRVNQPQHF.